This TCR beta chain was retrieved from a study of blood T cell repertoires in COVID-19. On the study more broadly: Nucleic acid was either cDNA or gDNA, and it came from T cells, B-cell-depleted T cells, or PBMCs.

Original analysis: Reference gene primer amplification gave nucleated cell count estimates. Libraries were prepared by immunoSEQ multiplex PCR; TCRdb keeps only in-frame clonotypes and omits some of them. The DNA was the basis for D and trimming; V, J and clone size are from that table. This table has roughly 240,000 clones, approximately 82% appearing once. The sequenced sample was peripheral blood. The TCR originated in a man aged 55 to 70 who had recovered from COVID-19.

The CDR3 protein is CASSSTGDRGAEAFF. The DNA of the CDR3 is TGTGCCAGCAGCTCAACAGGGGATAGGGGGGCTGAAGCTTTCTTT. The rearrangement joins TRBV5-4 to TRBJ1-1; 7 positions agree with TRBD1. Germline lookup yields CDR1 SGHNT and CDR2 YYREEE (reference sequence). The V and J ends lost 3 bases and 6 bases, in that order; junction bases with no gene match: 11. This CDR3 region has 15 residues.